This paragraph covers one T cell receptor beta chain sequence. This sample is drawn from a study of blood T cell repertoires in COVID-19. V gave up 6 bases and J gave up 5 bases; unmatched junction bases: 6. Per germline, CDR1 SEHNR and CDR2 FQNEAQ (reference sequence). The CDR3 totals 15 residues. The repertoire was sequenced with immunoSEQ multiplex PCR; TCRdb's copy has only in-frame clones and lacks some. The sample yields 200,000 to 250,000 clones, approximately 80% seen once. Sequencing input: peripheral blood. This chain links TRBV7-9 with TRBJ2-1; TRBD2 matches at 11 bases. The origin of this receptor is a woman aged 18 to 35 with acute or convalescent COVID-19. The CDR3 region has the DNA TGTGCCAGCAGTTATACTAGCGGGGGAGACAATGAGCAGTTCTTC. Its translation: CASSYTSGGDNEQFF.